These 9 T cell receptor beta chains came from one sample sequenced in a study of T cell repertoires in cytomegalovirus infection. These TCRs' antigens remain unknown. TCRdb analysed the reads with MiXCR anew, one entry per CDR3 protein. The sample lists 310,000 or so distinct CDR3 sequences; 20% to 30% were seen once. Here the sequenced sample was cultured PBMCs, taken from culture after CMV antigen stimulation. The source of these receptors is a human donor in good health (CMV status not recorded). Some clones in this sample may be carry-over from other donors' samples.

This clonotype was found a few times. This CDR3 reads CSAPAGTSRYNEQFF. CDR3 nucleotides: TGCAGTGCTCCGGCCGGGACTAGCCGCTACAATGAGCAGTTCTTC. This chain connects TRBV20-1 to TRBJ2-1, with 9 positions matching TRBD2. J lost 3 bases, V lost 5 bases, and 8 bases had no gene match. The CDR3 has 15 residues. CDR1 and CDR2 (germline): DFQATT, SNEGSKA (reference sequence).

This clonotype was recorded a few times. V is TRBV7-6 and J is TRBJ2-2; TRBD2 matches at 10 bases. The CDR3 totals 15 residues. The germline V gene encodes CDR1 SGHVS and CDR2 FNYEAQ. V dropped 5 bases and J dropped 8; count of bases not matched to a gene: 8. In DNA form, the CDR3 reads TGTGCCAGCAGCCTATCGCTAGCGGGAGCTGGGGAGCTGTTTTTT. Translating it yields CASSLSLAGAGELFF.

The sample holds one count of this clonotype. The chain carries TRBV7-3 and TRBJ2-7; a possible D gene is TRBD1 (6 bases). Trimming removed 5 bases from V and 0 bases from J, with 14 bases in between. The CDR3 loop spans 15 amino acids. Germline CDR1 is SGHTA and CDR2 is FQGTGA. This chain's CDR3 is CASSNEDSLSYEQYF. The CDR3 bases are TGTGCCAGCAGCAATGAGGACAGCCTCTCCTACGAGCAGTACTTC.

J is TRBJ1-1 and V is TRBV7-2; D unresolved. Deletions cut 0 bases from V and 0 bases from J, with 8 bases between. CDR3 length: 15 residues. Germline V gene lookup returns CDR1 SGHTA and CDR2 FQGNSA. CDR3 region: CASSLASGLNTEAFF. CDR3 coding DNA: TGTGCCAGCAGCTTAGCGTCGGGGTTGAACACTGAAGCTTTCTTT.

This clonotype has only a few counts. The V and J genes are TRBV15 and TRBJ1-2; perhaps TRBD1 as D (5 bases). The CDR3 loop spans 17 amino acids. V was cut by 0 bases and J by 3 bases, with 17 bases left in between. The germline V gene has CDR1 LNHNV and CDR2 YYDKDF (reference sequence). CDR3 sequence (DNA): TGTGCCACCAGCAGAGACCGGGGTCCCCGGGGCCACTATGGCTACACCTTC. This codes for CATSRDRGPRGHYGYTF.

This clonotype was recorded a few times. The chain is built from TRBV7-9 and TRBJ2-1, with TRBD2 identical over 7 bases. Per the germline V gene, CDR1 is SEHNR and CDR2 is FQNEAQ (reference sequence). The trim removed 6 bases at V and 3 bases at J, leaving 11 bases unmatched. The CDR3 totals 16 residues. The CDR3 sequence is CASSEATGTNYNEQFF. The CDR3 DNA reads TGTGCCAGCAGTGAGGCGACCGGGACTAACTACAATGAGCAGTTCTTC.

Worth noting for this clonotype: A read error may account for a junction end that differs from germline. The gene calls are TRBV4-2 and TRBJ2-1, with TRBD2 matching over 14 bases. CDR3 length: 16 amino acids. The germline gives CDR1 LGHNA, CDR2 YNFKEQ. CDR3 nucleotide sequence: TGTGCCAGCGGCCAACTAGGACTAGCGGGAGGTCATGAGCAGTTCTTC. Amino acids: CASGQLGLAGGHEQFF.

This chain links TRBV7-8 with TRBJ2-6; no clear D. Germline CDR1 reads SGHVS; CDR2 reads FQNEAQ. The CDR3 totals 16 residues. V lost 8 bases and J 2 bases, leaving 16 bases between the germline ends. CDR3 region: CASGIHRRTGANVLTF. CDR3 nucleotide sequence: TGTGCCAGCGGAATTCATCGAAGAACTGGGGCCAACGTCCTGACTTTC. Full variable domain (remainder filled in from reference TRBV7-8 and TRBJ2-6): GAGVSQSPRYKVAKRGQDVALRCDPISGHVSLFWYQQALGQGPEFLTYFQNEAQLDKSGLPSDRFFAERPEGSVSTLKIQRTQQEDSAVYLCASGIHRRTGANVLTFGAGSRLTVL.

The CDR3, as DNA: TGTGCCAGCAGCTTGTGGCAGAGAGCGGGTAAGGGGTTCAATGAGCAGTTCTTC. It specifies CASSLWQRAGKGFNEQFF. The rearrangement uses TRBV5-6 and TRBJ2-1; possibly TRBD2 for D (6 bases). Germline V gene sequence: CDR1 SGHDT, CDR2 YYEEEE. Trimming took 1 base from V and 6 from J, leaving 23 bases between them. The CDR3 is 18 residues long.